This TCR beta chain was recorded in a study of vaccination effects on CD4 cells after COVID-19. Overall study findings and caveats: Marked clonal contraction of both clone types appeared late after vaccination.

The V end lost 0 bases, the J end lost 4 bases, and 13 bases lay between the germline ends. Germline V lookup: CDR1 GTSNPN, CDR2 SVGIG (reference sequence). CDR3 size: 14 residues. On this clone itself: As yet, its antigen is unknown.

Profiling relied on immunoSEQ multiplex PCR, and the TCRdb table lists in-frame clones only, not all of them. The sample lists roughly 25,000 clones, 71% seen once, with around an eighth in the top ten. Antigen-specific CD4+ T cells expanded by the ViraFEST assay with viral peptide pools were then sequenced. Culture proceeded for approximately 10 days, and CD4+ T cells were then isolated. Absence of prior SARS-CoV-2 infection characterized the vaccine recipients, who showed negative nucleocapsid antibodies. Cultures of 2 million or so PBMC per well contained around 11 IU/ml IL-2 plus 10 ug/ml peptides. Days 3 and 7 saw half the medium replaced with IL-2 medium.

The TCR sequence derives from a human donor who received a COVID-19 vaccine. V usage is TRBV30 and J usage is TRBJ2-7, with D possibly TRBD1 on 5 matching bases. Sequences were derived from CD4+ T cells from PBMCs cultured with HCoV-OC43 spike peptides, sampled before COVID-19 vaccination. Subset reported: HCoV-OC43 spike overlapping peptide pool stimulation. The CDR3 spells CAWSVGVLGYEQYF. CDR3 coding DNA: TGTGCCTGGAGTGTAGGGGTTTTAGGGTACGAGCAGTACTTC.